This is a list of T cell receptor beta chains from one sample in a study of T cell repertoires in cytomegalovirus infection. Their antigens remain unidentified. One entry per CDR3 protein, called by TCRdb with MiXCR from the reads. The sample carries under 450,000 distinct CDR3 sequences, approximately 30% recorded once. The starting material was cultured PBMCs, obtained from culture after CMV antigen stimulation. These receptors were obtained from a human donor in good health (CMV status not recorded). Some clones in this sample may be carry-over from other donors' samples. Both conserved end residues are part of each CDR3. The D gene is left open where the match is weak. For some rows the clone size is stated as once, few or many, or as a class when expanded; others skip it.

V gene,clone size,D gene,J gene,CDR3 protein,CDR3 DNA
TRBV14,once,TRBD2,TRBJ2-1,CASSLIAGGYNEQFF,TGTGCCAGCAGCCTGATAGCGGGAGGTTACAATGAGCAGTTCTTC
TRBV10-3,once,.,TRBJ2-1,CAISVAAYNEQFF,TGTGCCATCAGTGTGGCTGCCTACAATGAGCAGTTCTTC
TRBV7-8,.,.,TRBJ2-5,CASSLIPDGGMRVAQYF,TGTGCCAGCAGCTTAATCCCAGATGGTGGGATGCGTGTGGCCCAGTACTTC
TRBV19,.,.,TRBJ2-1,CASSRVLESSALYNEQFF,TGTGCCAGTAGCCGGGTCTTAGAAAGTTCTGCCCTCTACAATGAGCAGTTCTTC
TRBV29-1,.,.,TRBJ2-5,CSVLYQETQYF,TGCAGCGTTCTATACCAAGAGACCCAGTACTTC
TRBV7-3,.,.,TRBJ2-3,CASSLTGLGDTQYF,TGTGCCAGCAGCTTAACGGGACTCGGAGATACGCAGTATTTT
TRBV11-2,once,TRBD2,TRBJ2-1,CASSPARWSGASYNEQFF,TGTGCCAGCAGCCCCGCCCGGTGGAGCGGGGCCTCCTACAATGAGCAGTTCTTC
TRBV6-2/TRBV6-3,.,.,TRBJ2-1,CASVGFRAEQFF,TGTGCCAGCGTGGGATTTCGCGCTGAGCAGTTCTTC
TRBV5-3,.,.,TRBJ1-3,CASSLTSAGGNTIYF,TGTGCCAGCAGCTTGACCTCTGCCGGAGGAAACACCATATATTTT
TRBV7-2,many,TRBD2,TRBJ2-1,CASSLAILAGGPGSYNEQFF,TGTGCCAGCAGCTTAGCTATACTAGCGGGAGGGCCGGGGTCCTACAATGAGCAGTTCTTC
TRBV9,.,.,TRBJ2-1,CASSVDTTSYNEQFF,TGTGCCAGCAGCGTAGATACTACCTCCTACAATGAGCAGTTCTTC
TRBV4-2,.,.,TRBJ2-7,CASSQEGNSRFWYF,TGTGCCAGCAGCCAAGAGGGGAACAGTCGTTTTTGGTACTTC
TRBV6-2/TRBV6-3,many,TRBD2,TRBJ2-1,CASTIEGLADRNEQFF,TGTGCCAGCACTATAGAGGGACTAGCGGACCGCAATGAGCAGTTCTTC
TRBV7-2,few,TRBD2,TRBJ2-1,CASSSRLAGAGVVNEQFF,TGTGCCAGCAGCTCAAGACTAGCGGGAGCGGGGGTTGTAAATGAGCAGTTCTTC
TRBV7-9,few,.,TRBJ1-3,CASSFSPTSPRVFTGNTIYF,TGTGCCAGCAGCTTTAGCCCCACCTCCCCCCGGGTATTTACTGGAAACACCATATATTTT
TRBV7-2,medium-sized,.,TRBJ1-5,CASSLSGPNQPQHF,TGTGCCAGCAGCTTAAGCGGACCAAATCAGCCCCAGCATTTT
TRBV19,.,.,TRBJ2-5,CASSPGPDPQETQYF,TGTGCCAGTAGTCCCGGGCCGGACCCCCAAGAGACCCAGTACTTC
TRBV19,.,.,TRBJ1-5,CASSIAEGQPQHF,TGTGCCAGTAGTATAGCGGAAGGGCAGCCCCAGCATTTT
TRBV5-1,.,TRBD2,TRBJ2-3,CASSLSLAGGLSTDTQYF,TGCGCCAGCAGCTTGAGCCTAGCGGGAGGACTTAGCACAGATACGCAGTATTTT
TRBV7-6,many,.,TRBJ2-1,CASSLAWTDNEQFF,TGTGCCAGCAGCTTAGCCTGGACAGACAATGAGCAGTTCTTC
TRBV28,few,TRBD2,TRBJ2-7,CASGILPGGYEQYF,TGTGCCAGCGGGATCCTACCGGGAGGGTACGAGCAGTACTTC
TRBV6-2/TRBV6-3,.,.,TRBJ1-1,CASSHTTGQNTEAFF,TGTGCCAGCTCCCATACAACAGGCCAGAACACTGAAGCTTTCTTT